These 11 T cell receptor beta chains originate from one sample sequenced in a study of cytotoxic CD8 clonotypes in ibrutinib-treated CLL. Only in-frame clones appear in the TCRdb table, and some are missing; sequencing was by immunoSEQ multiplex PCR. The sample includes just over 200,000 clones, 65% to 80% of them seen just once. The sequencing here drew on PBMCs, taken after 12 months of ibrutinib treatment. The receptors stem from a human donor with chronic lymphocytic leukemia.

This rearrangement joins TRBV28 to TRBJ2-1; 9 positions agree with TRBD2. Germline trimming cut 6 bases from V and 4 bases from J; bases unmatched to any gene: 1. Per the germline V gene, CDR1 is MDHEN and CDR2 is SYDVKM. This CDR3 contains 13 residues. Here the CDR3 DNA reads TGTGCCAGCAGCCTAGCGGGGTACAATGAGCAGTTCTTC. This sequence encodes CASSLAGYNEQFF.

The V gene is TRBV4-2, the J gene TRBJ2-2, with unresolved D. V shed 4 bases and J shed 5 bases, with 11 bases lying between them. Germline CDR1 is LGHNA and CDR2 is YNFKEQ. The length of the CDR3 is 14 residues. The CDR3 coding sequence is TGTGCCAGCAGCCCCACACGTGAGACCGGGGAGCTGTTTTTT. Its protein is CASSPTRETGELFF.

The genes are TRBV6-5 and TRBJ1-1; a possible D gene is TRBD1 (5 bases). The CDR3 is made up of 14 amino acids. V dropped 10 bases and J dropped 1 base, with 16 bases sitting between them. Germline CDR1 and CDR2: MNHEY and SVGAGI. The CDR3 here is CAIGAASPNTEAFF. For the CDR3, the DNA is TGTGCCATCGGGGCAGCGAGCCCGAACACTGAAGCTTTCTTT.

The CDR3 DNA follows: TGTGCCAGCAGCCAAGAGAGTAGCGGGGGGGCCTGGTATACGCAGTATTTT. It translates to CASSQESSGGAWYTQYF. This chain joins TRBV4-2 and TRBJ2-3, with 11 bases identical to TRBD2. From germline, CDR1 is LGHNA and CDR2 YNFKEQ. The CDR3 has 17 residues. The J segment lost 7 bases and the V segment lost 0 bases, leaving 9 bases of the junction unmatched.

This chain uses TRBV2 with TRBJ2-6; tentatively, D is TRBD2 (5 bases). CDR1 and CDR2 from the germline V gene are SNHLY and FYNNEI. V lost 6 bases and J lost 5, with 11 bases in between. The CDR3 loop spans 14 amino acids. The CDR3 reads CASRDSRRANVLTF. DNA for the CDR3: TGTGCCAGCAGGGACTCCCGTAGGGCCAACGTCCTGACTTTC.

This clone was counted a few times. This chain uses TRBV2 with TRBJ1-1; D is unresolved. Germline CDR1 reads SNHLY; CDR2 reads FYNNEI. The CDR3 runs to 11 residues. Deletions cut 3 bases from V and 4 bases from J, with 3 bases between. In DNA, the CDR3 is TGTGCCAGCAGTGAGGGCACTGAAGCTTTCTTT. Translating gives CASSEGTEAFF.

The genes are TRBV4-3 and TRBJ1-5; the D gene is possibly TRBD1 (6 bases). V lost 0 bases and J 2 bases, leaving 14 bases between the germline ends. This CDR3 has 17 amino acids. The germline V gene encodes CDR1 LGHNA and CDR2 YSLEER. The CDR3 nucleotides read TGCGCCAGCAGCCAAGAAGGGGGGCCTCGAGGCAATCAGCCCCAGCATTTT. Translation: CASSQEGGPRGNQPQHF.

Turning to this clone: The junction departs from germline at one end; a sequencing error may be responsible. The CDR3: CATRFEGRLNF. DNA for the CDR3: TGTGCCACCCGGTTCGAAGGACGGCTGAATTTT. The rearrangement uses TRBV7-2 and TRBJ1-5; D remains ambiguous. The CDR3 runs to 11 residues. From germline, CDR1 is SGHTA and CDR2 FQGNSA.

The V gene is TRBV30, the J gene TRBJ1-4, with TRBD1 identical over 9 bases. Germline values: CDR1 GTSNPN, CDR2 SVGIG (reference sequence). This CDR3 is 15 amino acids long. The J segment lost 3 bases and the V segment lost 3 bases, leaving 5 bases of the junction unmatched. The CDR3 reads CAWRGTGGPNEKLFF. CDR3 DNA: TGTGCCTGGAGGGGCACAGGGGGCCCTAATGAAAAACTGTTTTTT.

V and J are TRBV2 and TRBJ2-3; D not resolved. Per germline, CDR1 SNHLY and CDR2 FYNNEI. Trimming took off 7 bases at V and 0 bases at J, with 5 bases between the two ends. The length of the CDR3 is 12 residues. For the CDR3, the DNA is TGTGCCAGCACCTATAGCACAGATACGCAGTATTTT. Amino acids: CASTYSTDTQYF.

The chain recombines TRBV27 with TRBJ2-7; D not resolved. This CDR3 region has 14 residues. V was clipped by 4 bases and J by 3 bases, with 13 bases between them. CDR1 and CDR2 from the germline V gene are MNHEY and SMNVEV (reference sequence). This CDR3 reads CASSSIGRSYEQYF. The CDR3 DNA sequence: TGTGCCAGCAGTTCGATTGGACGAAGCTACGAGCAGTACTTC.